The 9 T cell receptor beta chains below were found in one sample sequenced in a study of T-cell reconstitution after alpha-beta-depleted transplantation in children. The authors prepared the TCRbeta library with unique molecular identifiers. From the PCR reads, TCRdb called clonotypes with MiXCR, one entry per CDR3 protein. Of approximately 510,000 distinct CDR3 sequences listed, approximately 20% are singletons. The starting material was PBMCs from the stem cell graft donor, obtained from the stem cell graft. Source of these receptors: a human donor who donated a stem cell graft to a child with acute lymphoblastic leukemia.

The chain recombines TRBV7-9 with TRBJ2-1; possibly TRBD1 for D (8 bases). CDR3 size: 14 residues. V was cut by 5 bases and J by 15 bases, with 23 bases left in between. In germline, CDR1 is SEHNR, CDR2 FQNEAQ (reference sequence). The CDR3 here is CASSLSGGSGTGFF. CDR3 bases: TGTGCCAGCAGCCTCTCCGGGGGGAGCGGGACAGGGTTCTTC.

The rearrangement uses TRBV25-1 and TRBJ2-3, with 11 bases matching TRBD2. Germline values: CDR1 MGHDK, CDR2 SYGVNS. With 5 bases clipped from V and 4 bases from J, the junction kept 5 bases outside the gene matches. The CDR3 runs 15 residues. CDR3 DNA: TGTGCCAGCAGTATAGCGGGAGGGCCATCAGATACGCAGTATTTT. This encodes CASSIAGGPSDTQYF.

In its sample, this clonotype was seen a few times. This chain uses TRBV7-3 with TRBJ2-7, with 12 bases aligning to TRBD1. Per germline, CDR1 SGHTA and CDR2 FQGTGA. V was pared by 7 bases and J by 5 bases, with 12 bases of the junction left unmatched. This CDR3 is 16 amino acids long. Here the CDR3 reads CASNIWSGTGGDEQYF. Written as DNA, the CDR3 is TGTGCCAGCAACATATGGTCCGGGACAGGGGGCGACGAGCAGTACTTC.

The CDR3 spells CATSKRAGASTDTQYF. DNA for the CDR3: TGTGCCACCAGCAAACGAGCGGGAGCCAGCACAGATACGCAGTATTTT. The chain joins TRBV15 to TRBJ2-3, with 8 bases identical to TRBD2. Trimming took 4 bases from V and 0 from J; bases not matched to a gene: 6. The CDR3 extends over 16 amino acids. CDR1 and CDR2 from the germline V gene are LNHNV and YYDKDF (reference sequence).

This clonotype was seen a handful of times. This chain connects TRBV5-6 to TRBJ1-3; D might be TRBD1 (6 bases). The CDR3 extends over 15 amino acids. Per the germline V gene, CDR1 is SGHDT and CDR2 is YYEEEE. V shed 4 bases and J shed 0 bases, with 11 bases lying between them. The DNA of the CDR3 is TGTGCCAGCAGCGGGGGCCCTCACTCTGGAAACACCATATATTTT. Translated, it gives CASSGGPHSGNTIYF.

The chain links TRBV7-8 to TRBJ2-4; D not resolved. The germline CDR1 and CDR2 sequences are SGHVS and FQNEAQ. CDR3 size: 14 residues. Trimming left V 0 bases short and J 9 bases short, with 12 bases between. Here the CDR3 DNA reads TGTGCCAGCAGCTTAGCCGGGCGGTTAACCATTCAGTACTTC. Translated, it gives CASSLAGRLTIQYF.

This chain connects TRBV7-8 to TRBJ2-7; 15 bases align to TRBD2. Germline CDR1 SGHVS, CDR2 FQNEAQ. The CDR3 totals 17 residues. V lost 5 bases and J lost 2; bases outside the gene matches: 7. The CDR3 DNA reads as TGTGCCAGCAGCCCTTGGACTAGCGGGAGGGCGCCCTACGAGCAGTACTTC. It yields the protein CASSPWTSGRAPYEQYF.

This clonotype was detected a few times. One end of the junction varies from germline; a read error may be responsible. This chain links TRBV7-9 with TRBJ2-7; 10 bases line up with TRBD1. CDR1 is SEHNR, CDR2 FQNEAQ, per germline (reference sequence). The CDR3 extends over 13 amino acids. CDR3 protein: CASSFRQGAPRNF. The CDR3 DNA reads TGTGCCAGCAGCTTCCGACAGGGGGCCCCGCGTAACTTC.

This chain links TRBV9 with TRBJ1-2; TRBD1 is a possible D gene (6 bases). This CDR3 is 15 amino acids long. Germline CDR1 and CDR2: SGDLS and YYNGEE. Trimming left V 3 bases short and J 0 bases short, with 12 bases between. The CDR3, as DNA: TGTGCCAGCAGCGAGGGGAACAGGGCTAACTATGGCTACACCTTC. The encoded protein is CASSEGNRANYGYTF.